This T cell receptor (beta chain) was found in a study of shared clonotypes between healthy human individuals. Study in general: Ranging from 18 to 49 in age, donors were a couple of women and a few men.

Naive CD8 cells lacked CD45RO and underwent positive selection for CCR7, leaving out terminally differentiated effector memory CD45RA+ cells. Only in-frame clones appear in the TCRdb table, and some are missing; sequencing was by immunoSEQ multiplex PCR. This sample has just over 2,000,000 clones, with about 95% found just once. V shed 1 base and J 7 bases; nucleotides not matched to a gene: 5. This CDR3 is built from 16 residues. The germline CDR1 and CDR2 sequences are MGHRA and YSYEKL. The specimen was naive CD8+ T cells sorted from blood. This receptor was obtained from a man aged 18 to 29 in good health. This chain links TRBV4-1 with TRBJ2-1; 12 bases are shared with TRBD2. Here the CDR3 reads CASSQGRGLAGNEQFF. The CDR3 nucleotides read TGCGCCAGCAGCCAAGGTAGAGGACTAGCGGGGAATGAGCAGTTCTTC.